The present entry profiles one T cell receptor beta chain with its context. The antigen remains unidentified. The CDR3 sequence is 18 residues long. The V end was cut by 2 bases, the J end by 0 bases, with 17 bases between. Germline V gives CDR1 MNHNS, CDR2 SASEGT. This sample is part of a study of cytomegalovirus exposure and HLA in healthy donors. General study findings and limits: Reports showed the classifier diagnosing cytomegalovirus status with high specificity and sensitivity. Many donors shared some public TCRs, even though most TCR sequences were rare.

Measured with immunoSEQ multiplex PCR; TCRdb has only the in-frame clones, and not every one. The sample shows tens of thousands of clones, over 85% of them seen only once. This clonotype was sampled from a woman between 18 and 29 years old in good health and CMV-seronegative. The sequenced sample consisted of PBMCs. This sequence joins TRBV6-1 and TRBJ2-4; D may be TRBD2 (5 bases). For the CDR3, the DNA is TGTGCCAGCAGTGAAAGTCGGTGGGAGCCAATAGCCAAAAACATTCAGTACTTC. Its translation: CASSESRWEPIAKNIQYF.